The 29 T cell receptor beta chains reported below all come from one sample, sequenced in a study of T-cell memory formation after mild COVID-19 (dated by TCRdb to the early 2020s). Receptors were amplified or captured by 5' RACE. Sequenced on an Illumina NovaSeq 6000. TCRdb passed the public sequencing reads through fastp at Q25 and MiXCR, retaining productive beta sequences. Under each unique CDR3 protein, matching rows form one entry showing the most common genes and DNA. This sample holds 250,000 to 400,000 distinct CDR3 sequences; roughly an eighth were observed only once. The top ten hold roughly 23% of the sample. The sequenced sample consisted of PBMCs or a T cell subset sorted from them (not recorded which). These receptors all stem from a man aged 18-30 years who had mild COVID-19 (a few samples of this study predate the infection). The sample titles of this study are shuffled in the database, so cell type and time point are left out; the donor was told from shared clones.

The rearrangement links TRBV7-9 to TRBJ1-2, with D hard to call. Trimming cost V 7 bases and J 7 bases, with 13 bases left between them. CDR3 size: 12 residues. Germline CDR1 SEHNR, CDR2 FQNEAQ (reference sequence). DNA of the CDR3: TGTGCCAGCATCGGGGAGGAAAGTGGCTACACCTTC. Translating it yields CASIGEESGYTF.

The chain recombines TRBV11-2 with TRBJ2-3; D is unclear. This CDR3 spans 13 amino acids. CDR1 and CDR2 (germline): SGHAT, FQNNGV. V lost 1 base and J 7 bases, leaving 9 bases between the germline ends. The CDR3 DNA follows: TGTGCCAGCAGCTTAGCCCTAGATAATACGCAGTATTTT. It is translated as CASSLALDNTQYF.

V gene TRBV7-2 combines with J gene TRBJ2-3; 11 positions agree with TRBD2. Trimming cost V 3 bases and J 8 bases; bases outside gene matches: 16. The length of the CDR3 is 18 residues. Germline CDR1 is SGHTA and CDR2 is FQGNSA. Written as DNA, the CDR3 is TGTGCCAGCAGCTTTAATCCCACTAGCGGGGGAGCTCAGGGTACGCAGTATTTT. Amino acid sequence: CASSFNPTSGGAQGTQYF.

The J gene is TRBJ2-7, the V gene TRBV5-1; D not resolved. Trimming stripped 7 bases from V and 0 bases from J, with 11 bases between. The CDR3 runs to 13 residues. Germline loops: CDR1 SGHRS, CDR2 YFSETQ. The chain's CDR3 is CASPTESSYEQYV. The CDR3, as DNA: TGCGCCAGCCCGACTGAAAGCTCCTACGAGCAGTACGTC.

This clonotype was seen a handful of times. The chain uses TRBV7-2 and TRBJ2-7; D is unclear. With 7 bases removed from V and 3 bases from J, the gap between germline ends came to 10 bases. From germline, CDR1 is SGHTA and CDR2 FQGNSA. The CDR3 is made up of 12 amino acids. The CDR3 is CASNFQGYEQYF. CDR3 nucleotide sequence: TGTGCCAGCAACTTTCAAGGCTACGAGCAGTACTTC.

The chain employs TRBV15 and TRBJ2-7; D unclear. V gave up 5 bases and J gave up 6 bases, with 14 bases separating them. Germline-derived CDR1 and CDR2 are LNHNV and YYDKDF (reference sequence). This CDR3 region has 13 residues. The CDR3 reads CATSRGLTSEQYV. CDR3 bases: TGTGCCACCAGCCGAGGATTGACCTCCGAGCAGTACGTC.

The V gene is TRBV7-3, the J gene TRBJ2-3, with D possibly matching TRBD2 (6 bases). V dropped 5 bases and J dropped 5 bases, with 17 bases sitting between them. The germline V gene encodes CDR1 SGHTA and CDR2 FQGTGA. The CDR3 extends over 15 amino acids. The CDR3 spells CASSPAGTAGDTQYF. In DNA, the CDR3 is TGTGCCAGCAGCCCCGCGGGGACGGCTGGAGATACGCAGTATTTT.

V usage is TRBV20-1 and J usage is TRBJ2-7, with 13 bases fitting TRBD2. Germline loops: CDR1 DFQATT, CDR2 SNEGSKA (reference sequence). The junction had 11 bases not matched to a gene; V was cut back by 5 bases and J by 4 bases. The CDR3 contains 16 residues. The CDR3: CSADPGTSGISYEQYF. The CDR3 bases are TGCAGTGCTGATCCCGGGACTAGCGGGATATCGTACGAGCAGTACTTC.

The chain joins TRBV6-5 to TRBJ2-3; tentatively, D is TRBD2 (5 bases). From germline, CDR1 is MNHEY and CDR2 SVGAGI. V was trimmed by 8 bases and J by 0 bases, leaving 12 bases between them. This CDR3 has 14 residues. The CDR3 DNA sequence: TGTGCCAGCGGGGTCCGGGGAAGCACAGATACGCAGTATTTT. As protein: CASGVRGSTDTQYF.

This chain links TRBV11-2 with TRBJ1-5; D is unresolved. The V and J ends lost 1 base and 5 bases respectively, with 6 bases between them. Germline V gene sequence: CDR1 SGHAT, CDR2 FQNNGV. This CDR3 comprises 13 residues. CDR3 nucleotides: TGTGCCAGCAGCTTAGCTACAGATCAGCCCCAGCATTTT. Its translation: CASSLATDQPQHF.

V and J are TRBV20-1 and TRBJ1-2; TRBD1 aligns across 7 bases. Germline V gene data show CDR1 as DFQATT and CDR2 as SNEGSKA (reference sequence). Trimming removed 2 bases from V and 4 bases from J; junction bases left unmatched: 19. The CDR3 length is 18 residues. Written as DNA, the CDR3 is TGCAGTGCTAGACATCTAGGGGCCGAATGGACAGGACTCTATGGCTACACCTTC. Translated, it gives CSARHLGAEWTGLYGYTF.

This chain joins TRBV2 and TRBJ2-7; 7 bases align to TRBD2. Germline V gene lookup returns CDR1 SNHLY and CDR2 FYNNEI. The CDR3 has 14 residues. V trimming: 2 bases; J trimming: 3 bases; junction bases outside the gene matches: 4. In DNA form, the CDR3 reads TGTGCCAGCAGTGAACAAAGCGGGGTCTACGAGCAGTACGTC. This gives the protein CASSEQSGVYEQYV.

CDR3 residues: CASTSGSYNEQFF. In DNA form, the CDR3 reads TGTGCCAGCACCTCGGGCTCCTACAATGAGCAGTTCTTC. V is TRBV9 and J is TRBJ2-1; D remains ambiguous. The germline gives CDR1 SGDLS, CDR2 YYNGEE. Trimming left V 6 bases short and J 0 bases short, with 7 bases between. The length of the CDR3 is 13 residues.

This chain links TRBV27 with TRBJ1-5; possible D gene TRBD1, 5 bases. In germline, CDR1 is MNHEY, CDR2 SMNVEV (reference sequence). The CDR3 extends over 14 amino acids. V dropped 8 bases and J dropped 1 base, with 12 bases sitting between them. The CDR3 reads CASGPGGSNQPQHF. In DNA, the CDR3 is TGTGCCAGCGGACCGGGGGGGAGCAATCAGCCCCAGCATTTT.

The J gene is TRBJ2-5, the V gene TRBV7-2; D not resolved. V gave up 0 bases and J gave up 9 bases, with 8 bases separating them. The CDR3 spans 12 residues. Germline V gene data show CDR1 as SGHTA and CDR2 as FQGNSA. The chain's CDR3 is CASSLAPSPQYF. CDR3 DNA: TGTGCCAGCAGCTTAGCCCCCAGTCCCCAGTACTTC.

This clonotype has a handful of counts. CDR3 bases: TGCGCCAGCAGCTTGGGCCAGGGCAGCGACGAGCAGTACTTC. Protein product: CASSLGQGSDEQYF. The chain has TRBV5-1 and TRBJ2-7; D perhaps matches TRBD1 (5 bases). The CDR3 totals 14 residues. Trimming stripped 0 bases from V and 5 bases from J, with 12 bases between. Germline values: CDR1 SGHRS, CDR2 YFSETQ.

A few counts support this clonotype. The rearrangement links TRBV7-9 to TRBJ2-5, with D possibly TRBD2 on 5 matching bases. This CDR3 has 14 amino acids. With 2 bases removed from V and 4 bases from J, the gap between germline ends came to 11 bases. Germline V CDR1 and CDR2: SEHNR, FQNEAQ (reference sequence). The CDR3: CASSLRWAGETQYF. In nucleotides, the CDR3 is TGTGCCAGCAGCTTACGATGGGCGGGAGAGACCCAGTACTTC.

This clonotype has more than one count but fewer than ten. The chain recombines TRBV29-1 with TRBJ2-6, with unresolved D. Germline CDR1 SQVTM, CDR2 ANQGSEA. The CDR3 extends over 13 amino acids. V was cut by 2 bases and J by 4 bases, with 6 bases left in between. CDR3 sequence: CSVEQAGANVLTF. The CDR3 coding sequence is TGCAGCGTTGAACAGGCCGGGGCCAACGTCCTGACTTTC.

The CDR3 loop reads CASSLGGVEQYF. As DNA, the CDR3 is TGTGCCAGCAGTTTAGGGGGAGTGGAGCAGTACTTC. V gene TRBV12-3 or TRBV12-4 combines with J gene TRBJ2-7, with D possibly being TRBD2 (5 bases). This CDR3 is 12 amino acids long. V lost 1 base and J lost 7, with 8 bases in between.

The rearrangement joins TRBV5-1 to TRBJ1-1; D is possibly TRBD1 (5 bases). The CDR3 sequence is 14 residues long. Germline V gene sequence: CDR1 SGHRS, CDR2 YFSETQ. Trimming shortened V by 4 bases and J by 6 bases, and 16 bases separated the two germline ends. The DNA of the CDR3 is TGCGCCAGCAGCCCACGGGGGAACGTCGCTGAAGCTTTCTTT. This encodes CASSPRGNVAEAFF. The full variable domain, its missing parts supplied by reference TRBV5-1 and TRBJ1-1, is KAGVTQTPRYLIKTRGQQVTLSCSPISGHRSVSWYQQTPGQGLQFLFEYFSETQRNKGNFPGRFSGRQFSNSRSEMNVSTLELGDSALYLCASSPRGNVAEAFFGQGTRLTVV.

The V gene is TRBV5-1, the J gene TRBJ2-6; either TRBD1 or TRBD2 may fit D (5 bases each). Germline V gives CDR1 SGHRS, CDR2 YFSETQ. CDR3 length equals 17 residues. Between the trimmed V and J ends, which lost 0 bases and 0 bases, there was a span of 10 bases. DNA of the CDR3: TGCGCCAGCAGCTTGGAGGGACGGCGCTCTGGGGCCAACGTCCTGACTTTC. It encodes CASSLEGRRSGANVLTF.

CDR3 nucleotides: TGCGCCAGCAGGCGTCCTAGAGACTACAATGAGCAGTTCTTC. The encoded protein is CASRRPRDYNEQFF. The rearrangement joins TRBV5-1 to TRBJ2-1; the D is unclear. The CDR3 has 14 amino acids. Germline values: CDR1 SGHRS, CDR2 YFSETQ. The V end was cut by 5 bases, the J end by 3 bases, with 12 bases between.

In its sample, this clonotype was seen a few times. V and J are TRBV14 and TRBJ2-3; D possibly matches TRBD1 or TRBD2 (5 bases each). V was clipped by 4 bases and J by 1 base, with 15 bases between them. The CDR3 has 16 residues. The germline V gene encodes CDR1 SGHDN and CDR2 FVKESK. The CDR3 loop is CASSRRPGRGTDTQYF. Here the CDR3 DNA reads TGTGCCAGCAGCCGGAGGCCGGGACGGGGCACAGATACGCAGTATTTT. Using reference TRBV14 and TRBJ2-3 for the parts outside the CDR3, the full variable domain is EAGVTQFPSHSVIEKGQTVTLRCDPISGHDNLYWYRRVMGKEIKFLLHFVKESKQDESGMPNNRFLAERTGGTYSTLKVQPAELEDSGVYFCASSRRPGRGTDTQYFGPGTRLTVL.

The table lists this clonotype with a few counts. The chain combines TRBV29-1 with TRBJ1-1; 7 nucleotides match TRBD1. The V and J ends lost 5 bases and 1 base, in that order; junction bases with no gene match: 1. The V gene's germline CDR1 is SQVTM and CDR2 ANQGSEA. The CDR3 contains 12 residues. CDR3 amino acids: CSVYRGNTEAFF. CDR3 nucleotide sequence: TGCAGCGTTTACAGGGGGAACACTGAAGCTTTCTTT.

This clonotype came up a few times. The rearrangement uses TRBV7-9 and TRBJ2-2; D call uncertain. Germline assignment: CDR1 SEHNR and CDR2 FQNEAQ (reference sequence). V lost 4 bases, J lost 3 bases, and 6 bases lay in between. This CDR3 region has 13 residues. The CDR3 is CASSSTYTGELFF. The CDR3 DNA is TGTGCCAGCAGCTCTACATACACCGGGGAGCTGTTTTTT.

CDR3 residues: CASSARGYGYTF. The DNA of the CDR3 is TGCGCCAGCAGTGCCAGGGGCTATGGCTACACCTTC. The V call is TRBV5-1, the J call TRBJ1-2; D may be TRBD1 (6 bases). CDR1 SGHRS and CDR2 YFSETQ come from the germline V gene. The CDR3 spans 12 residues. Trimming removed 5 bases at V and 4 bases at J, with 9 bases between.

The chain recombines TRBV3-1 with TRBJ2-5; D call uncertain. This CDR3 has 14 residues. The germline gives CDR1 LGHDT, CDR2 YNNKEL (reference sequence). Trimming cost V 1 base and J 3 bases, with 9 bases left between them. CDR3 in DNA: TGTGCCAGCAGCCAAGTATCCTTAGAAGAGACCCAGTACTTC. Protein sequence: CASSQVSLEETQYF.

This clonotype was picked up a small number of times. V usage is TRBV5-4 and J usage is TRBJ1-2; D not certain. Germline-derived CDR1 and CDR2 are SGHNT and YYREEE (reference sequence). There are 12 residues in the CDR3. V was pared by 0 bases and J by 7 bases, with 7 bases between. The CDR3 sequence is CASSLGPAGYTF. The DNA of the CDR3 is TGTGCCAGCAGCTTGGGGCCAGCTGGCTACACCTTC.

This clonotype was picked up many times. The chain couples TRBV6-5 to TRBJ1-5; D possibly corresponds to TRBD1 (5 bases). The germline gives CDR1 MNHEY, CDR2 SVGAGI. Trimming removed 2 bases from V and 4 bases from J, with 6 bases in between. The CDR3 length is 13 residues. The CDR3 region has the DNA TGTGCCAGCAGTTACGGGGGAAATCAGCCCCAGCATTTT. It is translated as CASSYGGNQPQHF.